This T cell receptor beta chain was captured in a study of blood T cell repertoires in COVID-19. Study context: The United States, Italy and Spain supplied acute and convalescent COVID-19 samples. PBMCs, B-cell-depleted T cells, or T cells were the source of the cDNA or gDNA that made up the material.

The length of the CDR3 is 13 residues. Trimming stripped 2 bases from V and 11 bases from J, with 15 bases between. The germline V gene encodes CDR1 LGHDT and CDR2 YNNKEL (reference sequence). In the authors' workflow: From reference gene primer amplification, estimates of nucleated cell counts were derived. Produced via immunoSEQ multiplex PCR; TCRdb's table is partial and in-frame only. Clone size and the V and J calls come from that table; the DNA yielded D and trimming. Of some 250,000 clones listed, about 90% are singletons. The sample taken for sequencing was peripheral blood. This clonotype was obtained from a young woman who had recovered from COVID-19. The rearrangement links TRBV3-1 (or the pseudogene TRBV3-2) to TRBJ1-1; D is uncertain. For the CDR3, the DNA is TGTGCCAGCAGCCAACCCCAACATGTGCAGGCTTTCTTT. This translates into CASSQPQHVQAFF.